The source of this T cell receptor beta chain is a study of T cell clones after liver transplantation. Turning to the study itself: TCRbeta sequencing after a pre-transplant mixed lymphocyte reaction identified graft-donor-reactive clones, later tracked in post-transplant blood. HCV positivity affected three of eight recipients; the rest lacked autoimmune or viral indications.

CDR1 and CDR2 from the germline V gene are SGHDT and YYEEEE. Trimming removed 4 bases at V and 4 bases at J, with 17 bases between. The CDR3 sequence is 15 residues long. Study conclusions and caveats: Conclusions were preliminary, with small, heterogeneous patient groups. A larger donor-reactive than third-party decline suggested partial antigen-specific deletion.

Produced via immunoSEQ multiplex PCR; TCRdb's table is partial and in-frame only. The sample contains under 150,000 clones, 90% of which appear only once. About this clone: Its antigen is undetermined.

The receptor was derived from a human patient who received a liver transplant. Some T cells may be transferred from the graft donor. This rearrangement joins TRBV5-6 to TRBJ1-1, with D tentatively TRBD1 (6 bases). This material consisted of CD4+ T cells from blood, taken 12 months after liver transplant. CDR3 loop: CASSPTHRVGTEAFF. The DNA for the CDR3 is TGTGCCAGCAGCCCCACGCACAGGGTGGGCACTGAAGCTTTCTTT. Full variable domain (missing parts from reference TRBV5-6 and TRBJ1-1): DAGVTQSPTHLIKTRGQQVTLRCSPKSGHDTVSWYQQALGQGPQFIFQYYEEEERQRGNFPDRFSGHQFPNYSSELNVNALLLGDSALYLCASSPTHRVGTEAFFGQGTRLTVV.